Detailed here is one TCR beta chain. The CDR3 loop spans 15 amino acids. Germline V gene data show CDR1 as SGHDT and CDR2 as YYEEEE. Deletions cut 4 bases from V and 6 bases from J, with 20 bases between. These data are taken from a study of OX40 agonist ivuxolimab in advanced cancers. Generated by immunoSEQ multiplex PCR, the TCRdb table keeps only in-frame clones and is missing some. The repertoire holds some 80,000 clones, with approximately 93% as singletons. The clonotype was recovered from an adult with an advanced solid tumor such as melanoma, head and neck, liver or kidney cancer. The V gene is TRBV5-6, the J gene TRBJ2-7; D call uncertain. Sequenced here: CD4+ or CD8+ T cells sorted from blood, sampled in a trial of the OX40 agonist ivuxolimab. The CDR3 nucleotides are TGTGCCAGCAGCCCCCCTGACGGTGGTCGGTTCGAGCAGTACTTC. This translates into CASSPPDGGRFEQYF.